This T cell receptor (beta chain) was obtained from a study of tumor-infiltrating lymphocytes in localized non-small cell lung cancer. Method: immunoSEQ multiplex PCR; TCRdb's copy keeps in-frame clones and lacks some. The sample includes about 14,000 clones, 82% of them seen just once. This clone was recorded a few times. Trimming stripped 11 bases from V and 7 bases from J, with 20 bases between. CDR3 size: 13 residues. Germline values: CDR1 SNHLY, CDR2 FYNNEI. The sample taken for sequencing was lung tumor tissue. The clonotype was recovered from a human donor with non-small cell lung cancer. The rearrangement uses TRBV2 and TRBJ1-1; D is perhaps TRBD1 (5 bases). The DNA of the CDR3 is TGTGCCGAACAAACAGACAGCTCCCTTGAAGCTTTCTTT. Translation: CAEQTDSSLEAFF.